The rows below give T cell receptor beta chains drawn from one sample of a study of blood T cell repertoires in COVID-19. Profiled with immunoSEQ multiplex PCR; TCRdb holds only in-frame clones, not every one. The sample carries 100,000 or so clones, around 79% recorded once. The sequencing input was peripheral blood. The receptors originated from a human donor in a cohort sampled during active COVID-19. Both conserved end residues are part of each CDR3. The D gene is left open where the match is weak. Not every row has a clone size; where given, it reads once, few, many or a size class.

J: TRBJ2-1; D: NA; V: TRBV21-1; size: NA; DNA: TGTGCCAGCAGCCGCCTGACTAGCGGGAGGGCCTGGGATGAGCAGTTCTTC; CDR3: CASSRLTSGRAWDEQFF
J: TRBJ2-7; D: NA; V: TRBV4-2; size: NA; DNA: TGTGCCAGCAGCCAAGACGTCTCGCGGGCCCCTTACGAGCAGTACTTC; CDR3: CASSQDVSRAPYEQYF
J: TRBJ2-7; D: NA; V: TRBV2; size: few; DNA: TGTGCCAGCAGCCCGGACAGTGCCCCTGGGCAGTACTTC; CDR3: CASSPDSAPGQYF
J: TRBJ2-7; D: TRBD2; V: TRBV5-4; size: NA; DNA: TGTGCCAGCAGCCGTTCAGCTGCGGGAGGGCCGGTCGAGCAGTACTTC; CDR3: CASSRSAAGGPVEQYF
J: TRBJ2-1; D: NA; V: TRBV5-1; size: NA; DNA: TGCGCCAGCAGCTTGCAGGGCGTTGAGCAGTTCTTC; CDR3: CASSLQGVEQFF
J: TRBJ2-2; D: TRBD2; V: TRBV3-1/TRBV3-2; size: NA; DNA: TGTGCCAGCAGCCACGCTAGCGGGAGCGGTACCGGGGAGCTGTTTTTT; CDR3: CASSHASGSGTGELFF
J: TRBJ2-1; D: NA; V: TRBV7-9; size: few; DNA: TGTGCCAGCAGCTTAGAGGGACTCGAGCAGTTCTTC; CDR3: CASSLEGLEQFF
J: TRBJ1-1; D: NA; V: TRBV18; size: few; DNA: TGTGCCAGCTCACCAATAGGGGTAGGGAAGGACACTGAAGCTTTCTTT; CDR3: CASSPIGVGKDTEAFF
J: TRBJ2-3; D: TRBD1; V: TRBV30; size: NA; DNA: TGTGCCTGGAGTGCCGGGACAGGGTACGCAGATACGCAGTATTTT; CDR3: CAWSAGTGYADTQYF
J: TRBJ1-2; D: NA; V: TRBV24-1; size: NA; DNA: TGTGCCACCAGTGATTTCAAACTAAACTATGGCTACACCTTC; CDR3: CATSDFKLNYGYTF
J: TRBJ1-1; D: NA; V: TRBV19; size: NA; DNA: TGTGCCAGTAGTATTATGGGGCCCAACACTGAAGCTTTCTTT; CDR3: CASSIMGPNTEAFF
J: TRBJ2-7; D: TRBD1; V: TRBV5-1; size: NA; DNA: TGCGCCAGCAGTCCTGCCCGGGACAGGATCTTCTACGAGCAGTACTTC; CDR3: CASSPARDRIFYEQYF
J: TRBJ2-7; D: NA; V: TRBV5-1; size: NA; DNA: TGCGCCAGCAGCTTGGTGGCGGGTTACGAGCAGTACTTC; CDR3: CASSLVAGYEQYF
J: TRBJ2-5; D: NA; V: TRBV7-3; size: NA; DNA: TGTGCCAGCAGCTTAGGACTGCAAAATTACCAAGAGACCCAGTACTTC; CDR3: CASSLGLQNYQETQYF
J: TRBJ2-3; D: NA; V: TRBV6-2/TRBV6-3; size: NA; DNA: TGTGCCAGCAGTTACACGTCTAGCGCAACAGATACGCAGTATTTT; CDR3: CASSYTSSATDTQYF